This T cell receptor beta chain was documented in a study of T cell responses to AZD1222 COVID-19 vaccine. General study points: The sample set comprised mostly white British donors with more females, and clonal diversity was possibly underestimated.

This clone has only one observation. Its target is unknown. Sequenced by immunoSEQ multiplex PCR; TCRdb stores in-frame clones only, minus some. The data contain roughly 170,000 clones, 94% of them singletons. The CDR3 loop spans 13 amino acids. Deletions cut 5 bases from V and 6 bases from J, with 13 bases between. From germline, CDR1 is SGHTA and CDR2 FQGNSA. V gene TRBV7-2 combines with J gene TRBJ1-2, with D possibly TRBD1 on 6 matching bases. Specimen: peripheral blood, collected 28 days after the second AZD1222 dose. The sequence came from an adult who received the AZD1222 COVID-19 vaccine. CDR3 protein: CASSINTGNGYTF. In DNA, the CDR3 is TGTGCCAGCAGCATTAACACAGGGAATGGCTACACCTTC.